A selection of T cell receptor beta chains follows, all from one sample in a study of OX40 agonist ivuxolimab in advanced cancers. Data came from immunoSEQ multiplex PCR; TCRdb stores just in-frame clones and leaves some out. Among some 25,000 clones listed, about 86% were seen once. This sample comprised CD4+ or CD8+ T cells sorted from blood, obtained in a trial of the OX40 agonist ivuxolimab. These receptors all stem from an adult with an advanced solid tumor such as melanoma, head and neck, liver or kidney cancer. CDR3s include the opening cysteine and the closing phenylalanine or tryptophan. The D gene is left open where the match is weak. Some rows have no size entry. The others give once, few or many, or a class for an expanded clone.

>TRBJ2-1|TRBV9|.|.
CASSGGAYNEQFF
TGTGCCAGCAGCGGCGGAGCCTACAATGAGCAGTTCTTC
>TRBJ2-3|TRBV7-9|.|TRBD2
CASSQLGGGTDTQYF
TGTGCCAGCAGCCAGCTGGGGGGGGGCACAGATACGCAGTATTTT
>TRBJ1-2|TRBV6-4|.|.
CASSPQGEGGYTF
TGTGCCAGCAGTCCACAGGGAGAAGGTGGCTACACCTTC
>TRBJ2-1|TRBV7-3|.|TRBD2
CASSPGVAGDEQFF
TGTGCCAGCAGCCCCGGGGTAGCGGGGGATGAGCAGTTCTTC
>TRBJ1-3|TRBV27|.|.
CASSPTKGGLRGNTIYF
TGTGCCAGCAGCCCGACCAAAGGGGGTTTGAGAGGAAACACCATATATTTT
>TRBJ2-7|TRBV7-9|.|TRBD2
CASSFGTSGEQYF
TGTGCCAGCAGCTTCGGTACTAGCGGCGAGCAGTACTTC
>TRBJ2-7|TRBV19|.|TRBD2
CASSARLAETYEQYF
TGTGCCAGTAGTGCCCGACTAGCAGAAACCTACGAGCAGTACTTC
>TRBJ1-4|TRBV5-1|.|.
CASSLGQPTTNEKLFF
TGCGCCAGCAGCTTGGGACAGCCTACAACTAATGAAAAACTGTTTTTT
>TRBJ1-2|TRBV5-4|.|.
CASSLRGLDGYTF
TGTGCCAGCAGCTTGCGGGGGTTAGATGGCTACACCTTC
>TRBJ2-1|TRBV12-5|once|.
CASGLDRSNEQFF
TGTGCTAGTGGTTTGGATAGGAGCAATGAGCAGTTCTTC
>TRBJ2-3|TRBV2|.|.
CASTDVHTDTQYF
TGTGCCAGCACAGACGTACACACAGATACGCAGTATTTT
>TRBJ2-1|TRBV27|.|.
CASSTPSSYNEQFF
TGTGCCAGCAGTACACCCTCTTCGTACAATGAGCAGTTCTTC
>TRBJ2-2|TRBV6-1|once|TRBD2
CASSVLAGVGTGELFF
TGTGCCAGCAGTGTTCTAGCGGGAGTGGGGACCGGGGAGCTGTTTTTT
>TRBJ1-1|TRBV5-4|once|TRBD1
CASSLGRTGTDTEAFF
TGTGCCAGCAGCTTGGGGCGGACAGGGACGGACACTGAAGCTTTCTTT
>TRBJ2-1|TRBV7-9|.|TRBD2
CASSLPRTSGRGPYNEQFF
TGTGCCAGCAGCCTACCTAGGACTAGCGGGAGAGGTCCCTACAATGAGCAGTTCTTC
>TRBJ2-7|TRBV15|.|TRBD2
CATSRGLAGEGEQYF
TGTGCCACCAGCAGAGGGCTAGCGGGAGAGGGCGAGCAGTACTTC
>TRBJ1-5|TRBV2|.|.
CASSGGVRNQPQHF
TGTGCCAGCAGTGGGGGAGTTCGCAATCAGCCCCAGCATTTT
>TRBJ2-7|TRBV28|once|TRBD2
CASSPRLAGPYEQYF
TGTGCCAGCAGCCCTCGACTAGCGGGGCCTTACGAGCAGTACTTC
>TRBJ1-2|TRBV10-2|medium-sized|.
CASSEYEGQGYGYTF
TGCGCCAGCAGTGAGTACGAGGGGCAGGGCTATGGCTACACCTTC
>TRBJ2-2|TRBV30|.|.
CAWSVEGDTGELFF
TGTGCCTGGAGTGTCGAGGGAGACACCGGGGAGCTGTTTTTT
>TRBJ2-3|TRBV7-9|few|.
CASSSDGTFRTDTQYF
TGTGCCAGCAGCTCGGACGGGACCTTTCGCACAGATACGCAGTATTTT
>TRBJ2-3|TRBV28|.|TRBD2
CASTPLDSGSRGDTQYF
TGTGCCAGCACCCCGTTAGATAGCGGGAGTCGGGGGGATACGCAGTATTTT
>TRBJ1-6|TRBV13|few|.
CASSLRGASYNSPLHF
TGTGCCAGCAGCTTACGGGGGGCGTCCTATAATTCACCCCTCCACTTT
>TRBJ1-1|TRBV7-9|.|.
CASSPPGTSNTEAFF
TGTGCCAGCAGCCCCCCAGGGACCTCGAACACTGAAGCTTTCTTT
>TRBJ2-7|TRBV19|.|.
CASGQGSYEQYF
TGTGCCAGTGGGCAGGGGTCCTACGAGCAGTACTTC
>TRBJ2-2|TRBV28|.|.
CASSLMRDHTGELFF
TGTGCCAGCAGTTTAATGCGGGATCACACCGGGGAGCTGTTTTTT
>TRBJ2-1|TRBV28|.|TRBD2
CASSLAGDWENEQFF
TGTGCCAGCAGTTTAGCGGGAGATTGGGAGAATGAGCAGTTCTTC
>TRBJ1-1|TRBV6-5|.|.
CASSYSPIPNTEAFF
TGTGCCAGCAGTTACTCTCCTATTCCGAACACTGAAGCTTTCTTT
>TRBJ1-3|TRBV11-2|.|.
CATHSGNTIYF
TGTGCCACCCACTCTGGAAACACCATATATTTT
>TRBJ2-7|TRBV6-5|.|TRBD1
CASSYSPGQGLEQYF
TGTGCCAGCAGTTACTCGCCGGGACAGGGACTCGAGCAGTACTTC